This record concerns one T cell receptor beta chain sequence. Its antigen is currently unknown. Unmatched junction bases numbered 5, after V lost 3 bases and J lost 5 bases. Germline assignment: CDR1 KGHDR and CDR2 SFDVKD. This CDR3 comprises 16 residues. This entry belongs to a study of naive and memory T cell subsets. The beta constant-region primer was an equimolar mix of two oligonucleotides covering TRBC1 and TRBC2. Nested alpha and beta constant-region primers with the SP2 primer drove four PCR rounds on ligated cDNA. An oligonucleotide with the SP2 primer and a 12-nucleotide UMI was ligated to the cDNA 3' end. A single record per CDR3 protein comes from TCRdb applying MiXCR to the UMI-ligation and nested PCR reads. The data contain more than 95,000 distinct CDR3 sequences, about 14% of them singletons. CD4+ T cell IFNgamma after overnight CMV lysate exposure gave donor CMV status. Study findings and constraints: Especially in CD8 cells, naive repertoires contained a few larger clonotypes, possibly CD45RA-re-expressing memory cells. Over 90% of naive TCR sequences appeared only once, unlike memory subsets. Clonotypes here are unpaired alpha or beta chain sequences.

Sequenced material: naive CD8+ T cells from blood. The receptor comes from a human donor in good health. The V and J genes are TRBV24-1 and TRBJ1-5; TRBD1 matches at 11 bases. Written as DNA, the CDR3 is TGTGCCACCAGTGATAGGACAGGGGGCTATGATCAGCCCCAGCATTTT. It specifies CATSDRTGGYDQPQHF.